This T cell receptor beta chain was found in a study of T cells in Graves' hyperthyroidism and ophthalmopathy (dated by TCRdb to between 2018 and 2020). The study in broad terms: Peripheral blood samples were taken at initial diagnosis, before any treatment was given. TCR V-J signatures able to tell the groups apart were searched for in a discovery cohort of approximately 95 patients, of whom about 40 had Graves' ophthalmopathy and about 55 had stable Graves' hyperthyroidism. Prospective prediction of ophthalmopathy was tested in an independent validation cohort of 18 to 20 hyperthyroidism patients and 17 patients who later progressed to ophthalmopathy. The 100 or so discovery patients were randomly split 7:3 into training and test sets. In more than five Graves' hyperthyroidism patients, the study also compared T-cell repertoires from thyroid tissue with T-cell repertoires from blood. After sampling, hyperthyroidism patients received methimazole starting at 30 mg daily, and ophthalmopathy patients received high-dose intravenous methylprednisolone. According to the paper, TCR Vbeta CDR3 sequencing was carried out on 120 to 150 peripheral blood samples, which came from about 45 ophthalmopathy, under 80 hyperthyroidism and roughly 17 progressor patients. Results and caveats for the whole study, not just this receptor: In validation, the model predicted progression to ophthalmopathy with roughly 70% sensitivity and 72% to 85% specificity, a median of around 6.6 months before onset. No statistical method was used to set the sample size in advance, and investigators knew the group allocation. Blood samples also contained most of the expanded thyroid clonotypes (frequency above 0.001), which suggests that blood repertoires may reflect thyroid immune responses. Ophthalmopathy was separated from stable hyperthyroidism by a 13 V-J signature model, with approximately 89% sensitivity and around 81% specificity obtained in cross-validation and 80%/75% obtained in testing.

Ophthalmopathy patients had moderately to severely active disease, with a Clinical Activity Score of 3 or more, a NOSPECS grade of 4 or more, and a disease duration of less than 3 months. Any patient with an uncontrolled infection, another autoimmune disease, pregnancy or lactation was excluded. Diagnoses were established on the basis of clinical symptoms, serum thyroxine and TRAb, thyroid ultrasound, and orbital computed tomography. Ficoll-Paque density gradient centrifugation was used to isolate PBMCs from 10 ml of fresh peripheral blood. Total RNA was extracted with Trizol reagent, and quality was checked on an Agilent 2100 Bioanalyzer. This clonotype appeared many times. There is no known antigen for this receptor. No clone much larger than this one lies a single base away; base qualities are absent. TCR beta CDR3 regions were amplified from RNA transcripts. The TCR CDR3 was subjected to a first round of RT-PCR using the HTBI primer set and the Qiagen OneStep RT-PCR kit. A second multiplex PCR round built the libraries, followed by size selection and purification. The libraries were sequenced on an Illumina HiSeq2000 using paired-end 100 bp reads. The authors' pipeline ran thus. SOAPnuke was used to process the raw data, throwing out any read that contained adapters or uncalled bases, had a mean Phred below 15, or lacked an exact constant-primer or identifier match. COPE v1.2.5 was used to merge high-quality paired reads, and clonotypes were defined as unique nucleotide sequences. MiTCR v1.1 was used to align the clonotypes against IMGT TRBV, TRBD and TRBJ reference segments. Only V-J combinations with frequency above 0.0001, covering 99% to 99.2% of repertoires, were analysed. A TCS score was defined as the ratio between F50 (clonal expansion) and ExV (chaos), using BLOSUM62-based TCRdist between CDR3 peptides within each V-J. Welch's t-statistics and random forest reduced around 510 V-J features to 13, which were used in a naive Bayes classifier (R e1071). The Morisita-Horn index was used to measure how similar the thyroid and blood repertoires were. TCRdb applied fastp at Q25 and MiXCR to the public reads, then kept only in-frame beta chains. Under each unique CDR3 protein, matching rows form one entry showing the most common genes and DNA. Clone size and V and J calls follow TCRdb, not the original study. The sample table lists approximately 600,000 distinct CDR3 sequences, approximately 15% of them with a count of one. The ten largest clones add up to around 4.5% of the sample.

Its CDR3 holds 16 amino acids, cysteine through phenylalanine. Kept here is only the CDR3 DNA, which spans 48 bases and is read in frame from base 1. The V end loses 2 bases and the J end loses 6 bases, and a stretch of 17 bases separates them. The CDR1 and CDR2 encoded by the germline V gene are SGHAT and FQNNGV. This TCR was sampled from a woman aged 40-49 years with Graves' ophthalmopathy. Sequencing was carried out using blood. The rearranged segments are TRBV11-2 and TRBJ2-4, with the D gene possibly TRBD1 or TRBD2, each one fitting 5 bases. The nucleotide sequence is given as TGTGCCAGCAGCTTAAGCGGATCGGGACGGACAAACATTCAGTACTTC. This yields the protein CASSLSGSGRTNIQYF.